Listed below are T cell receptor beta chains from one sample, sequenced in a study of vaccination and CD4 T cells after COVID-19. A single record per CDR3 protein comes from TCRdb applying MiXCR to the PCR reads. Altogether some 9,500 distinct CDR3 sequences are present, 51% being singletons, with the ten largest covering 30% to 40%. Their cognate antigens are unknown. The material sequenced was CD4+ T cells from blood, cultured in vitro. Receptors were obtained from a human donor who had recovered from COVID-19. Each CDR3 is given with its conserved first and last residue. Fields, in order: V gene, D gene, J gene, clone size, CDR3 protein, CDR3 DNA. A D gene is named only where the DNA matches it firmly. Clone size is stated in some rows and not others, as once, few, many or a class when expanded.

>TRBV11-3|.|TRBJ1-1|.
CASSRQGPNTEAFF
TGTGCCAGCAGCCGACAAGGGCCGAACACTGAAGCTTTCTTT
>TRBV18|TRBD1|TRBJ2-3|.
CASSPFNRGNTDTQYF
TGTGCCAGCTCACCTTTCAACAGGGGAAACACAGATACGCAGTATTTT
>TRBV2|.|TRBJ1-1|.
CASVKGPYTEAFF
TGTGCCAGCGTGAAGGGGCCCTACACTGAAGCTTTCTTT
>TRBV21-1|.|TRBJ1-2|few
CASSKVGGAYFNYGYTF
TGTGCCAGCAGCAAAGTAGGAGGGGCCTATTTTAACTATGGCTACACCTTC
>TRBV11-2|.|TRBJ2-3|few
CASSSIRYSADTQYF
TGTGCCAGCAGCTCCATCCGGTATAGCGCAGATACGCAGTATTTT
>TRBV28|.|TRBJ1-2|.
CASSLWGAGGGGYTF
TGTGCCAGCAGTTTATGGGGGGCTGGCGGAGGGGGCTACACCTTC
>TRBV12-3/TRBV12-4|TRBD1|TRBJ1-2|.
CASSLGQGHGYTF
TGTGCCAGCAGTTTAGGACAGGGCCACGGCTACACCTTC
>TRBV5-1|.|TRBJ1-1|few
CASSLRFNTEAFF
TGCGCCAGCAGCTTACGTTTTAACACTGAAGCTTTCTTT
>TRBV12-5|TRBD2|TRBJ2-7|few
CASGLSAGGTYEQYF
TGTGCTAGTGGCCTATCAGCGGGAGGAACTTACGAGCAGTACTTC
>TRBV12-3/TRBV12-4|.|TRBJ2-7|.
CASSEGVYEQYF
TGTGCCAGCAGTGAAGGGGTCTACGAGCAGTACTTC
>TRBV12-3/TRBV12-4|.|TRBJ1-5|.
CASSLGTHFREVQPQHF
TGTGCCAGCAGTTTAGGGACGCATTTCAGGGAGGTTCAGCCCCAGCATTTT
>TRBV12-3/TRBV12-4|TRBD1|TRBJ2-3|.
CASSFRQGLSQHTQYF
TGTGCCAGCAGTTTCAGACAGGGGCTATCTCAACATACGCAGTATTTT
>TRBV5-4|TRBD1|TRBJ2-5|.
CASSFKGTAQETQYF
TGTGCCAGCAGCTTCAAGGGGACAGCCCAAGAGACCCAGTACTTC
>TRBV12-3/TRBV12-4|TRBD2|TRBJ2-1|.
CASSYIGLGRNEQFF
TGTGCCAGCAGTTATATTGGACTAGGTAGGAATGAGCAGTTCTTC
>TRBV6-1|.|TRBJ1-1|.
CASNAPTEAFF
TGTGCCAGCAATGCGCCCACTGAAGCTTTCTTT
>TRBV29-1|TRBD1|TRBJ1-2|.
CSVVEGQTYGYTF
TGCAGCGTTGTAGAGGGACAGACCTATGGCTACACCTTC
>TRBV11-3|.|TRBJ1-6|.
CASSSHIRSPLHF
TGTGCCAGCAGCTCGCATATTCGGTCACCCCTCCACTTT
>TRBV7-9|.|TRBJ1-1|.
CASSLFWNTEAFF
TGTGCCAGCAGCCTGTTCTGGAACACTGAAGCTTTCTTT
>TRBV15|.|TRBJ2-3|.
CATSTGSTDTQYF
TGTGCCACCAGCACCGGGAGCACAGATACGCAGTATTTT
>TRBV27|TRBD1|TRBJ1-1|few
CASSPRDRGLTFF
TGTGCCAGCAGTCCCCGGGACAGGGGCTTGACTTTCTTT
>TRBV6-1|.|TRBJ1-4|.
CASSPNRSNEKLFF
TGTGCCAGCAGCCCCAACAGGTCTAATGAAAAACTGTTTTTT
>TRBV2|.|TRBJ1-1|.
CASKKAGQNTEAFF
TGTGCCAGCAAGAAAGCGGGGCAGAACACTGAAGCTTTCTTT
>TRBV7-2|TRBD2|TRBJ2-1|once
CASSPRGGGANEQFF
TGTGCCAGCAGCCCACGCGGCGGGGGGGCCAATGAGCAGTTCTTC
>TRBV6-1|.|TRBJ1-2|.
CATVDVIYGYTF
TGTGCCACCGTGGACGTAATCTATGGCTACACCTTC
>TRBV20-1|.|TRBJ2-2|few
CSARDRERGLSDTGELFF
TGCAGTGCTAGAGATAGGGAACGGGGGCTTTCGGACACCGGGGAGCTGTTTTTT
>TRBV6-5|.|TRBJ2-7|few
CASSYGGFHDSYEQYF
TGTGCCAGCAGTTACGGGGGATTTCATGACTCCTACGAGCAGTACTTC
>TRBV12-3/TRBV12-4|.|TRBJ1-5|.
CASSFSGTLGPQHF
TGTGCCAGCAGTTTCTCGGGGACCCTCGGGCCCCAGCATTTT
>TRBV12-3/TRBV12-4|TRBD1|TRBJ1-1|.
CASRGDREQEAFF
TGTGCCAGCAGGGGGGACAGGGAGCAGGAAGCTTTCTTT
>TRBV27|.|TRBJ1-2|few
CASSRYRDGNYGYTF
TGTGCCAGCAGTCGCTACCGGGACGGCAACTATGGCTACACCTTC
>TRBV7-2|TRBD1|TRBJ2-2|few
CASSHLTGGRTGELFF
TGTGCCAGCAGCCATTTGACAGGGGGCCGCACCGGGGAGCTGTTTTTT
>TRBV2|.|TRBJ1-6|.
CASSGNSPLHF
TGTGCCAGCAGTGGTAATTCACCCCTCCACTTT
>TRBV20-1|TRBD2|TRBJ2-3|.
CSARGLAGSSTDTQYF
TGCAGTGCCAGGGGACTAGCGGGGTCTAGCACAGATACGCAGTATTTT
>TRBV9|.|TRBJ2-7|.
CASSGTATSYEQYF
TGTGCCAGCAGCGGGACAGCTACCTCCTACGAGCAGTACTTC
>TRBV20-1|.|TRBJ1-2|large
CSARITNYGYTF
TGCAGTGCTAGAATAACTAACTATGGCTACACCTTC
>TRBV6-1|.|TRBJ2-3|few
CASSIRGRADTQYF
TGTGCCAGCAGCATCAGGGGCAGGGCAGATACGCAGTATTTT
>TRBV30|.|TRBJ2-5|.
CAWSVLYGETQYF
TGTGCCTGGAGTGTACTCTATGGGGAGACCCAGTACTTC
>TRBV5-1|TRBD2|TRBJ2-1|.
CASSSGTSGVTEQFF
TGCGCCAGCAGCTCAGGGACTAGCGGGGTAACTGAGCAGTTCTTC
>TRBV10-2|TRBD1|TRBJ2-7|.
CASDSWDRANEQYF
TGCGCCAGTGATTCCTGGGACAGGGCCAACGAGCAGTACTTC
>TRBV12-3/TRBV12-4|.|TRBJ2-3|.
CASRKRGRGLSTDTQYF
TGTGCCAGCAGAAAAAGGGGGCGGGGCTTGAGCACAGATACGCAGTATTTT
>TRBV12-3/TRBV12-4|.|TRBJ2-3|.
CASSLLGQASDTQYF
TGTGCCAGCAGTTTGCTTGGGCAGGCGTCTGATACGCAGTATTTT
>TRBV2|.|TRBJ1-2|few
CASSERGGSYYGYTF
TGTGCCAGCAGTGAAAGGGGCGGATCATACTATGGCTACACCTTC
>TRBV10-3|.|TRBJ1-5|.
CAISESQVSNQPQHF
TGTGCCATCAGTGAGTCTCAGGTGAGCAATCAGCCCCAGCATTTT
>TRBV6-1|.|TRBJ1-4|few
CASRIAGPGEKLFF
TGTGCCAGCAGAATCGCAGGGCCGGGAGAAAAACTGTTTTTT
>TRBV2|.|TRBJ1-4|.
CASSDTGLGNEKLFF
TGTGCCAGCAGTGATACAGGCTTGGGTAATGAAAAACTGTTTTTT
>TRBV19|.|TRBJ1-5|.
CASSMGGNQPQHF
TGTGCCAGTAGTATGGGAGGCAATCAGCCCCAGCATTTT
>TRBV12-5|.|TRBJ2-6|.
CASGLSGANVLTF
TGTGCTAGTGGTTTGTCTGGGGCCAACGTCCTGACTTTC